The sample holds many counts of the clone carrying this T cell receptor beta chain. No antigen is known for it. The data were taken from a study of CD8 T cells in ankylosing spondylitis. This CDR3 comprises 14 residues. V was shortened by 3 bases and J by 3 bases, with 11 bases between the two germline ends. Study-wide findings and caveats: A TCR beta motif of about 8 highly homologous variants seemed to mark ankylosing spondylitis blood. Reports of some motif variants in reactive arthritis synovial fluid and blood predate this one. The authors reported significant enrichment of disease-linked clones in matched ankylosing spondylitis synovial fluid.

In TCRdb, the 5' RACE reads were re-called with MiXCR into one record per CDR3 protein. Among 150,000 to 200,000 distinct CDR3 sequences listed, 13% were seen once. Sequenced sample: blood, either unsorted or a sorted T cell fraction (not recorded which). The rearrangement uses TRBV12-3 or TRBV12-4 and TRBJ1-1; perhaps TRBD1 as D (6 bases). The receptor comes from a female donor with ankylosing spondylitis or in good health (not recorded which). In DNA, the CDR3 is TGTGCCAGCAGTTTTAAACAGGGATACACTGAAGCTTTCTTT. This sequence encodes CASSFKQGYTEAFF.